These 10 T cell receptor beta chains originate from one sample sequenced in a study of blood T cell repertoires in COVID-19. Libraries were prepared by immunoSEQ multiplex PCR; TCRdb keeps only in-frame clonotypes and omits some of them. Of about 300,000 clones in the sample, 85% to 90% were seen once. The specimen sequenced was peripheral blood. The origin of the receptors is a woman aged 45-65 years with COVID-19, enrolled during active disease.

The V call is TRBV12-3 or TRBV12-4, the J call TRBJ2-1; D uncertain. Trimming cost V 6 bases and J 5 bases, with 5 bases left between them. The CDR3 runs to 11 residues. CDR3 sequence reads: CASRYNNEQFF. The CDR3 nucleotides read TGTGCCAGCAGATATAACAATGAGCAGTTCTTC.

This clone has only a few counts. V usage is TRBV7-2 and J usage is TRBJ2-3; D uncertain. The CDR3 extends over 15 amino acids. The V gene lost 3 bases and the J gene lost 2 bases, with 12 bases spanning the gap. From germline, CDR1 is SGHTA and CDR2 FQGNSA. CDR3 nucleotides: TGTGCCAGCAGCTTTCCCAGCGTCATCACAGATACGCAGTATTTT. Protein product: CASSFPSVITDTQYF.

This chain uses TRBV7-9 with TRBJ2-1, with D hard to call. Trimming cost V 1 base and J 0 bases, with 10 bases left between them. This CDR3 has 16 amino acids. The germline V gene has CDR1 SEHNR and CDR2 FQNEAQ (reference sequence). CDR3 in DNA: TGTGCCAGCAGCTTAGGGGCTTCACTCTCCTACAATGAGCAGTTCTTC. Protein: CASSLGASLSYNEQFF.

As DNA, the CDR3 is TGTGCCAGCCACCCTAGCGGGGGTTACAATGAGCAGTTCTTC. Translation: CASHPSGGYNEQFF. The V gene is TRBV6-5, the J gene TRBJ2-1; 10 nucleotides match TRBD2. CDR1 and CDR2 (germline): MNHEY, SVGAGI. There are 14 residues in the CDR3. J was trimmed by 4 bases and V by 8 bases; bases with no gene match: 5.

This clone was seen just once. The CDR3 protein is CASSPRTGGGSDYGYTF. CDR3 nucleotides: TGTGCCAGCAGTCCCCGGACAGGGGGAGGTTCGGACTATGGCTACACCTTC. V gene TRBV6-2 or TRBV6-3 combines with J gene TRBJ1-2, with 10 bases aligning to TRBD1. Germline assignment: CDR1 MNHEY and CDR2 SVGEGT. J gave up 3 bases and V 5 bases, and 12 bases lay outside the gene matches. This CDR3 contains 17 residues.

This chain links TRBV6-6 with TRBJ1-1; D remains unclear. In germline, CDR1 is MNHNY, CDR2 SVGAGI (reference sequence). Trimming shortened V by 0 bases and J by 8 bases, and 16 bases separated the two germline ends. CDR3 length: 15 amino acids. The CDR3 reads CASSYSEVGSEEAFF. In nucleotides, the CDR3 is TGTGCCAGCAGTTACTCCGAAGTGGGCTCCGAGGAAGCTTTCTTT.

The chain employs TRBV11-3 and TRBJ1-2; D uncertain. Germline lookup yields CDR1 SGHNT and CDR2 YENEEA. The V gene lost 3 bases and the J gene lost 2 bases, with 4 bases spanning the gap. The CDR3 has 12 residues. In DNA, the CDR3 is TGTGCCAGCAGCTTTATAAACTATGGCTACACCTTC. It is translated as CASSFINYGYTF.

This clone has a single count. The chain carries TRBV18 and TRBJ1-1; 11 bases match TRBD1. The CDR3 consists of 15 residues. Unmatched junction bases numbered 8, after V lost 8 bases and J lost 3 bases. Germline values: CDR1 KGHSH, CDR2 LQKENI. CDR3 sequence: CASTRTGGSDTEAFF. The CDR3 nucleotides read TGTGCCAGCACCCGGACAGGGGGCTCGGACACTGAAGCTTTCTTT.

This chain uses TRBV25-1 with TRBJ2-2; D is perhaps TRBD1 (6 bases). V lost 1 base, J lost 1 base, and 10 bases lay in between. The CDR3 contains 16 residues. The germline V gene encodes CDR1 MGHDK and CDR2 SYGVNS. CDR3 in amino acids: CASSESGAMNTGELFF. CDR3 DNA sequence: TGTGCCAGCAGTGAATCAGGGGCCATGAACACCGGGGAGCTGTTTTTT.

The count of this clone is one. This chain links TRBV30 with TRBJ1-1, with a possible D match to TRBD1 (6 bases). Germline V gives CDR1 GTSNPN, CDR2 SVGIG (reference sequence). V was pared by 0 bases and J by 1 base, with 12 bases between. This CDR3 has 15 residues. Here the CDR3 reads CAWSVQGLGNTEAFF. In DNA form, the CDR3 reads TGTGCCTGGAGTGTACAGGGATTAGGGAACACTGAAGCTTTCTTT. Looking up the rest from reference TRBV30 and TRBJ1-1 gives the full variable domain: SQTIHQWPATLVQPVGSPLSLECTVEGTSNPNLYWYRQAAGRGLQLLFYSVGIGQISSEVPQNLSASRPQDRQFILSSKKLLLSDSGFYLCAWSVQGLGNTEAFFGQGTRLTVV.